The 19 T cell receptor beta chains below come from one sample, sequenced in a study of blood T cells in healthy people across ages. Using a J-beta primer mix together with a sample-barcoded 5' primer, a second PCR was run for roughly 7 to 11 cycles. A single record per CDR3 protein comes from TCRdb applying MiXCR to the 5' RACE reads. The sample contains roughly 1,700,000 distinct CDR3 sequences, roughly 27% of which appear only once. The specimen sequenced was blood. These receptors were collected from a woman aged 30 to 39 in good health.

The chain is built from TRBV12-3 or TRBV12-4 and TRBJ2-3, with a tentative D call TRBD2 (5 bases). The CDR3 is made up of 14 amino acids. V shed 5 bases and J shed 6 bases, with 15 bases lying between them. The DNA for the CDR3 is TGTGCCAGCAGTAGCCCTAGCCCTGGGGATACGCAGTATTTT. This sequence encodes CASSSPSPGDTQYF.

The chain has TRBV4-1 and TRBJ2-5; D is perhaps TRBD2 (5 bases). Germline V lookup: CDR1 MGHRA, CDR2 YSYEKL. This CDR3 region has 17 residues. Trimming pared 0 bases from V and 11 bases from J, leaving 25 bases between. This chain's CDR3 is CASSQEIPDASSYGQYF. CDR3 nucleotide sequence: TGCGCCAGCAGCCAAGAGATCCCGGACGCTAGCTCCTACGGGCAGTACTTC.

V gene TRBV20-1 combines with J gene TRBJ2-1, with 7 bases aligning to TRBD1. The CDR3 is 16 residues long. Germline CDR1 DFQATT, CDR2 SNEGSKA (reference sequence). The V and J ends lost 2 bases and 1 base, in that order; junction bases with no gene match: 8. The CDR3 region has the DNA TGCAGTGCTAGACTCACCGGGACAGAGTCCTACAATGAGCAGTTCTTC. This codes for CSARLTGTESYNEQFF.

This chain joins TRBV5-5 and TRBJ2-3; 7 nucleotides agree with TRBD2. The CDR3 runs 16 residues. Germline CDR1 SGHKS, CDR2 YYEKEE (reference sequence). Trimming removed 4 bases from V and 4 bases from J; junction bases left unmatched: 12. CDR3 protein: CASSAGGSGIADTQYF. DNA of the CDR3: TGTGCCAGCAGCGCCGGGGGGAGCGGGATAGCAGATACGCAGTATTTT.

The rearrangement joins TRBV7-9 to TRBJ2-4; 7 bases align to TRBD2. CDR1 and CDR2 from the germline V gene are SEHNR and FQNEAQ (reference sequence). The V and J ends lost 1 base and 0 bases, in that order; junction bases with no gene match: 12. This CDR3 has 19 residues. Here the CDR3 reads CASSLEGRGRPIAKNIQYF. DNA of the CDR3: TGTGCCAGCAGCTTAGAGGGGAGGGGACGTCCCATAGCCAAAAACATTCAGTACTTC.

This clonotype has just a few counts. This chain uses TRBV12-3 or TRBV12-4 with TRBJ1-5, with D hard to call. This CDR3 is 12 amino acids long. V lost 6 bases and J lost 7, with 10 bases in between. The CDR3 reads CASSLGLQPQHF. The DNA of the CDR3 is TGTGCCAGCAGCCTCGGCCTGCAGCCCCAGCATTTT.

Comment on this clonotype: The junction does not match germline at one end; this may be a read error. The chain carries TRBV9 and TRBJ2-7; D is ambiguous. The CDR3 loop spans 15 amino acids. Germline V gene data show CDR1 as SGDLS and CDR2 as YYNGEE. CDR3 in amino acids: CANSVGPEPTYEQYF. CDR3 coding DNA: TGTGCCAACAGCGTAGGTCCCGAGCCTACCTACGAGCAGTACTTC.

This clonotype was detected only a few times. This chain connects TRBV5-5 to TRBJ2-1; D unresolved. Germline values: CDR1 SGHKS, CDR2 YYEKEE (reference sequence). The CDR3 length is 12 residues. V lost 6 bases and J 4 bases, leaving 8 bases between the germline ends. CDR3 protein: CASNDGYNEQFF. The CDR3 bases are TGTGCCAGCAACGATGGGTACAATGAGCAGTTCTTC.

J is TRBJ2-2 and V is TRBV25-1; 7 bases fit TRBD1. J gave up 6 bases and V 2 bases, and 3 bases lay outside the gene matches. The CDR3 covers 14 residues. From germline, CDR1 is MGHDK and CDR2 SYGVNS. CDR3 coding DNA: TGTGCCAGCAGTGAACAGGGGGAAGCCGGGGAGCTGTTTTTT. Translation gives CASSEQGEAGELFF.

The chain is built from TRBV5-6 and TRBJ2-1; D uncertain. Germline CDR1 SGHDT, CDR2 YYEEEE. This CDR3 comprises 15 residues. V lost 7 bases, J lost 2 bases, and 16 bases lay in between. The CDR3: CASSPLTDPYNEQFF. Here the CDR3 DNA reads TGTGCCAGCTCACCGCTCACCGACCCCTACAATGAGCAGTTCTTC.

This clonotype appeared a single time. One end of the junction is discordant with germline, which a read error may explain. The V gene is TRBV25-1, the J gene TRBJ2-1; D may be TRBD1 (5 bases). CDR3 length equals 11 residues. Per germline, CDR1 MGHDK and CDR2 SYGVNS. The CDR3 DNA sequence: TGTGCCAGCAGTGGGGGCTACGAGCAGTTGTTC. As protein: CASSGGYEQLF.

This clonotype came up many times. The J gene is TRBJ1-6, the V gene TRBV12-3 or TRBV12-4; D not resolved. The V end was cut by 5 bases, the J end by 0 bases, with 8 bases between. This CDR3 has 15 amino acids. The DNA of the CDR3 is TGTGCCAGCAGTCCAGGTGGCTCCTATAATTCACCCCTCCACTTT. Translating it yields CASSPGGSYNSPLHF.

V usage is TRBV10-3 and J usage is TRBJ1-4; D is possibly TRBD1 (6 bases). This CDR3 spans 12 amino acids. CDR1 is ENHRY and CDR2 is SYGVKD in the germline V gene. Trimming took 8 bases from V and 4 from J, leaving 8 bases between them. The DNA of the CDR3 is TGTGCCATCGGACAGATTAATGAAAAACTGTTTTTT. Encoded protein: CAIGQINEKLFF.

This clonotype appeared a few times. The chain joins TRBV6-5 to TRBJ2-7; 9 bases match TRBD1. The CDR3 contains 12 residues. Germline loops: CDR1 MNHEY, CDR2 SVGAGI. V was clipped by 5 bases and J by 9 bases; unmatched bases: 5. Here the CDR3 reads CASSGTGRVQYF. DNA of the CDR3: TGTGCCAGCAGTGGGACAGGGAGAGTGCAGTACTTC.

Remarks on this clonotype: This sequence may be a read error, since a much larger clone differs from it by one base. The chain has TRBV20-1 and TRBJ1-2; 7 positions agree with TRBD1. CDR1 and CDR2 from the germline V gene are DFQATT and SNEGSKA (reference sequence). There are 13 residues in the CDR3. The V segment lost 2 bases and the J segment 4 bases; nucleotides outside the gene matches: 4. The CDR3 loop is CSARYDRAYGYTF. CDR3 coding DNA: TGCAGTGCTAGATATGACAGGGCCTATGGCTACACCTTC.

V usage is TRBV20-1 and J usage is TRBJ2-1, with 10 bases matching TRBD2. Unmatched junction bases numbered 19, after V lost 5 bases and J lost 6 bases. This CDR3 region has 18 residues. Germline V CDR1 and CDR2: DFQATT, SNEGSKA (reference sequence). CDR3 protein: CSASRIGPGLAGGNEQFF. Written as DNA, the CDR3 is TGCAGTGCTTCAAGGATAGGACCGGGGTTAGCGGGAGGCAATGAGCAGTTCTTC.

The V and J genes are TRBV28 and TRBJ2-3, with D uncertain. Trimming shortened V by 6 bases and J by 7 bases, and 8 bases separated the two germline ends. CDR1 is MDHEN, CDR2 SYDVKM, per germline. This CDR3 comprises 11 residues. The chain's CDR3 is CASSGLYTQYF. Written as DNA, the CDR3 is TGTGCCAGCAGCGGCCTTTATACGCAGTATTTT. Full variable domain (missing parts from reference TRBV28 and TRBJ2-3): DVKVTQSSRYLVKRTGEKVFLECVQDMDHENMFWYRQDPGLGLRLIYFSYDVKMKEKGDIPEGYSVSREKKERFSLILESASTNQTSMYLCASSGLYTQYFGPGTRLTVL.

The V call is TRBV4-2, the J call TRBJ2-3; 9 bases match TRBD2. The CDR3 runs to 17 residues. Germline V gene sequence: CDR1 LGHNA, CDR2 YNFKEQ. The V segment lost 3 bases and the J segment 3 bases; nucleotides outside the gene matches: 10. Here the CDR3 reads CASSHPVAGGRTDTQYF. The CDR3 DNA reads as TGTGCCAGCAGCCACCCAGTGGCGGGGGGGCGTACAGATACGCAGTATTTT.

This clonotype was counted between two and nine times. The CDR3 DNA reads TGTGCCATCACAGGGAGTATAGATCAGCCCCAGCATTTT. Residues: CAITGSIDQPQHF. The rearrangement links TRBV10-3 to TRBJ1-5; tentatively, D is TRBD1 (5 bases). The CDR3 sequence is 13 residues long. The V gene lost 7 bases and the J gene lost 5 bases, with 12 bases spanning the gap. The germline gives CDR1 ENHRY, CDR2 SYGVKD.